The 11 T cell receptor beta chains in this list originate from one sample, sequenced in a study of shared clonotypes between healthy human individuals. Clones were read by immunoSEQ multiplex PCR, and TCRdb kept only the in-frame ones, dropping some. The table lists some 790,000 clones, 72% of them singletons. The sample taken for sequencing was memory CD4+ T cells sorted from blood. Noted subset: CD45RA-negative fraction. These receptors all come from a woman in her twenties or thirties in good health.

The V gene is TRBV28, the J gene TRBJ1-5, with D maybe TRBD1 (5 bases). V was clipped by 6 bases and J by 8 bases, with 20 bases between them. Germline lookup yields CDR1 MDHEN and CDR2 SYDVKM. The CDR3 length is 15 residues. The CDR3, as DNA: TGTGCCAGCAGCCCTCCGGAGGGGAGCGGGAAGCCCCAGCATTTT. This codes for CASSPPEGSGKPQHF.

This clone was counted a few times. This chain connects TRBV11-2 to TRBJ1-5; TRBD1 matches 7 bases. The CDR3 is 15 residues long. The V gene end was trimmed by 1 base and the J gene end by 6 bases; junction bases not matched to a gene: 6. In germline, CDR1 is SGHAT, CDR2 FQNNGV. CDR3 loop: CASSLGGQNSQPQHF. The DNA of the CDR3 is TGTGCCAGCAGCTTAGGGGGACAGAATTCTCAGCCCCAGCATTTT.

This chain joins TRBV21-1 and TRBJ1-2; the table gives TRBD1 as D, unverified against the DNA. TRBV21-1 constitutes a pseudogene. CDR3 length: 15 amino acids. CDR3: CASSKETATPYGYTF. DNA for the CDR3: TGTGCCAGCAGCAAAGAGACAGCCACCCCCTATGGCTACACCTTC.

This sequence joins TRBV7-6 and TRBJ2-3; TRBD2 matches at 8 bases. The junction had 6 bases not matched to a gene; V was cut back by 5 bases and J by 2 bases. Looked up from germline, CDR1 is SGHVS and CDR2 is FNYEAQ. The CDR3 loop spans 15 amino acids. CDR3 in amino acids: CASSPGGVHTDTQYF. CDR3 sequence (DNA): TGTGCCAGCAGCCCCGGGGGGGTGCACACAGATACGCAGTATTTT.

The CDR3 reads CASIQGGQNTEAFF. The CDR3 DNA reads TGTGCCAGCATCCAGGGAGGGCAGAACACTGAAGCTTTCTTT. J is TRBJ1-1 and V is TRBV6-6; a weak D match, TRBD1 (5 bases). CDR1 MNHNY and CDR2 SVGAGI come from the germline V gene (reference sequence). The V end was cut by 7 bases, the J end by 1 base, with 13 bases between. The CDR3 extends over 14 amino acids.

This clone has a count of ten or more. The J gene is TRBJ2-5, the V gene TRBV11-2; a weak D match, TRBD2 (6 bases). Trimming shortened V by 5 bases and J by 2 bases, and 9 bases separated the two germline ends. This CDR3 comprises 13 residues. Germline lookup yields CDR1 SGHAT and CDR2 FQNNGV. DNA for the CDR3: TGTGCCAGCAGCCGGGGACTTCAAGAGACCCAGTACTTC. Translated, it gives CASSRGLQETQYF.

The J gene is TRBJ2-6, the V gene TRBV14; D is perhaps TRBD1 (6 bases). CDR3 size: 13 residues. Germline CDR1 is SGHDN and CDR2 is FVKESK. Trimming took 8 bases from V and 2 from J, leaving 7 bases between them. CDR3 protein: CASHRAGANVLTF. Written as DNA, the CDR3 is TGTGCCAGCCACAGGGCTGGGGCCAACGTCCTGACTTTC.

The J gene is TRBJ2-1, the V gene TRBV27; D remains ambiguous. The germline CDR1 and CDR2 sequences are MNHEY and SMNVEV (reference sequence). Trimming removed 5 bases at V and 0 bases at J, with 11 bases between. The CDR3 is 15 residues long. This CDR3 is CASSTSLSSYNEQFF. CDR3 coding DNA: TGTGCCAGCAGTACGTCCTTGAGCTCCTACAATGAGCAGTTCTTC.

J is TRBJ1-4 and V is TRBV2; tentative D call: TRBD1 (6 bases). The CDR3 loop spans 14 amino acids. Germline V CDR1 and CDR2: SNHLY, FYNNEI. V was cut by 4 bases and J by 7 bases, with 13 bases left in between. The CDR3 DNA is TGTGCCAGCAGTGTTCGGGGGCGAAGTGAAAAACTGTTTTTT. Protein sequence: CASSVRGRSEKLFF. The full variable domain, with the rest looked up from reference TRBV2 and TRBJ1-4, is EPEVTQTPSHQVTQMGQEVILRCVPISNHLYFYWYRQILGQKVEFLVSFYNNEISEKSEIFDDQFSVERPDGSNFTLKIRSTKLEDSAMYFCASSVRGRSEKLFFGSGTQLSVL.

The chain recombines TRBV11-2 with TRBJ2-1, with D unresolved. The CDR3 covers 13 residues. The V and J ends lost 5 bases and 6 bases respectively, with 11 bases between them. Germline CDR1 SGHAT, CDR2 FQNNGV. CDR3 in amino acids: CASSPRLSNEQFF. DNA for the CDR3: TGTGCCAGCAGCCCCCGACTTAGCAATGAGCAGTTCTTC.

The chain links TRBV6-1 to TRBJ2-7, with D perhaps TRBD1 (5 bases). Germline V gene sequence: CDR1 MNHNS, CDR2 SASEGT. Trimming stripped 2 bases from V and 0 bases from J, with 8 bases between. This CDR3 is built from 14 residues. The CDR3 spells CASSEIGVSYEQYF. In DNA form, the CDR3 reads TGTGCCAGCAGTGAAATAGGGGTCTCCTACGAGCAGTACTTC.